The 23 T cell receptor beta chains below all came from one sample that was sequenced in a study of CD8+ T cells in alopecia areata. RNA was extracted and reverse transcribed into cDNA as the sequencing template. Generated by immunoSEQ multiplex PCR, the TCRdb table keeps only in-frame clones and is missing some. This sample has 150,000 or so clones, with over 45% found just once. Sample: CD4+ T cells sorted from blood. These TCRs come from a human donor with alopecia areata.

CDR3 protein: CASSDPPLNYGYTF. The CDR3 DNA reads as TGTGCCAGCAGTGACCCGCCGCTTAACTATGGCTACACCTTC. This rearrangement joins TRBV25-1 to TRBJ1-2; D not certain. The CDR3 covers 14 residues. Germline loops: CDR1 MGHDK, CDR2 SYGVNS. The ends were cut back, 3 bases at V and 1 base at J, with 9 bases in the middle.

This clone was recorded a few times. The chain carries TRBV19 and TRBJ2-3, with TRBD2 identical over 10 bases. CDR1 is LNHDA and CDR2 is SQIVND in the germline V gene (reference sequence). The CDR3 is made up of 16 amino acids. Losses at the gene ends were 8 bases for V and 2 bases for J; bases not matched to a gene: 10. This chain's CDR3 is CASGLAGGRDTDTQYF. The DNA for the CDR3 is TGTGCCAGTGGATTAGCGGGAGGTCGTGACACAGATACGCAGTATTTT.

The V and J genes are TRBV29-1 and TRBJ2-3, with 11 bases matching TRBD2. This CDR3 has 14 residues. V was clipped by 5 bases and J by 1 base; unmatched bases: 2. Germline V gene data show CDR1 as SQVTM and CDR2 as ANQGSEA. The CDR3: CSVQLAGGTDTQYF. The CDR3 region has the DNA TGCAGCGTTCAACTAGCGGGAGGCACAGATACGCAGTATTTT.

The rearrangement links TRBV4-1 to TRBJ2-1; weak D call: TRBD1 (6 bases). The CDR3 extends over 12 amino acids. Germline loops: CDR1 MGHRA, CDR2 YSYEKL. The ends were cut back, 8 bases at V and 2 bases at J, with 7 bases in the middle. For the CDR3, the DNA is TGCGCCAGCCGGGACACCTACAATGAGCAGTTCTTC. Protein product: CASRDTYNEQFF.

The chain has TRBV30 and TRBJ1-1, with TRBD1 as a possible D gene (6 bases). The CDR3 has 12 residues. With 1 base removed from V and 6 bases from J, the gap between germline ends came to 9 bases. CDR1 is GTSNPN, CDR2 SVGIG, per germline (reference sequence). CDR3 nucleotides: TGTGCCTGGAGTGGGGGGGCCTCTGAAGCTTTCTTT. It yields the protein CAWSGGASEAFF. The full variable domain, with the rest looked up from reference TRBV30 and TRBJ1-1, is SQTIHQWPATLVQPVGSPLSLECTVEGTSNPNLYWYRQAAGRGLQLLFYSVGIGQISSEVPQNLSASRPQDRQFILSSKKLLLSDSGFYLCAWSGGASEAFFGQGTRLTVV.

The rearrangement links TRBV7-2 to TRBJ2-1; D unresolved. There are 14 residues in the CDR3. Germline assignment: CDR1 SGHTA and CDR2 FQGNSA. Trimming pared 8 bases from V and 5 bases from J, leaving 16 bases between. Here the CDR3 reads CASQFWVRDNEQFF. The DNA for the CDR3 is TGTGCCAGCCAGTTCTGGGTTAGAGACAATGAGCAGTTCTTC.

The chain combines TRBV29-1 with TRBJ2-5, with 9 bases identical to TRBD2. Trimming cost V 4 bases and J 4 bases; bases outside gene matches: 13. Germline CDR1 SQVTM, CDR2 ANQGSEA. CDR3 length equals 16 residues. CDR3 DNA sequence: TGCAGCGTTGGGGCCCAGGCGGGAGGGCTCGGAGAGACCCAGTACTTC. This codes for CSVGAQAGGLGETQYF.

The chain couples TRBV10-3 to TRBJ2-3; D is undetermined. CDR1 ENHRY and CDR2 SYGVKD come from the germline V gene. V was cut by 11 bases and J by 5 bases, with 8 bases left in between. The CDR3 consists of 10 residues. Here the CDR3 DNA reads TGTGCCGGCCACCTAGATACGCAGTATTTT. Translated: CAGHLDTQYF.

This clone has a handful of counts. CDR3 residues: CASKWDRGRNANTGELFF. The CDR3 DNA is TGTGCCAGCAAGTGGGACAGGGGCCGGAACGCGAACACCGGGGAGCTGTTTTTT. The rearrangement joins TRBV27 to TRBJ2-2; 10 bases match TRBD1. J lost 0 bases, V lost 7 bases, and 11 bases had no gene match. Germline loops: CDR1 MNHEY, CDR2 SMNVEV (reference sequence). This CDR3 is 18 amino acids long.

As DNA, the CDR3 is TGTGCCAGCAGCCGCACTAGCGGGGGGGATTACAATGAGCAGTTCTTC. Translating it yields CASSRTSGGDYNEQFF. This chain connects TRBV4-2 to TRBJ2-1; 13 nucleotides agree with TRBD2. The CDR3 runs 16 residues. Germline CDR1 reads LGHNA; CDR2 reads YNFKEQ. With 4 bases clipped from V and 4 bases from J, the junction kept 4 bases outside the gene matches.

The chain combines TRBV2 with TRBJ2-7, with D possibly matching TRBD1 (6 bases). The CDR3 has 14 amino acids. V was shortened by 4 bases and J by 9 bases, with 19 bases between the two germline ends. Germline V CDR1 and CDR2: SNHLY, FYNNEI. The DNA of the CDR3 is TGTGCCAGCAGTGCCACCGGGACACCCTGGTTGCAGTACTTC. Translation gives CASSATGTPWLQYF.

This rearrangement joins TRBV6-5 to TRBJ2-3; TRBD2 matches 9 bases. The CDR3 sequence is 14 residues long. The J segment lost 1 base and the V segment lost 6 bases, leaving 2 bases of the junction unmatched. Per germline, CDR1 MNHEY and CDR2 SVGAGI. DNA of the CDR3: TGTGCCAGCAGCTGGACTAGCGGCACAGATACGCAGTATTTT. Translation gives CASSWTSGTDTQYF.

The V and J genes are TRBV11-2 and TRBJ2-1, with 13 positions matching TRBD2. The CDR3 totals 17 residues. Germline CDR1 and CDR2: SGHAT and FQNNGV. Trimming removed 4 bases from V and 4 bases from J; junction bases left unmatched: 7. CDR3 nucleotides: TGTGCCAGCAGCTCTGTCCCGGGACTAGCGGGGTACAATGAGCAGTTCTTC. It specifies CASSSVPGLAGYNEQFF.

J is TRBJ1-2 and V is TRBV29-1; D gene ambiguous. Germline CDR1 SQVTM, CDR2 ANQGSEA. V was clipped by 4 bases and J by 6 bases, with 15 bases between them. The length of the CDR3 is 13 residues. CDR3 coding DNA: TGCAGCGTTGGGGTCCTAAAACCGGATGGCTACACCTTC. Amino acid sequence: CSVGVLKPDGYTF. Full variable domain (rest looked up from reference TRBV29-1 and TRBJ1-2): SAVISQKPSRDICQRGTSLTIQCQVDSQVTMMFWYRQQPGQSLTLIATANQGSEATYESGFVIDKFPISRPNLTFSTLTVSNMSPEDSSIYLCSVGVLKPDGYTFGSGTRLTVV.

This clone occurred a few times. The chain employs TRBV30 and TRBJ2-6; D is ambiguous. With 2 bases removed from V and 1 base from J, the gap between germline ends came to 12 bases. The CDR3 is made up of 16 amino acids. Germline CDR1 is GTSNPN and CDR2 is SVGIG (reference sequence). CDR3 nucleotide sequence: TGTGCCTGGAGTCGCCTAGATGTTTCTGGGGCCAACGTCCTGACTTTC. It is translated as CAWSRLDVSGANVLTF.

The chain employs TRBV29-1 and TRBJ1-5; unclear D gene. Germline CDR1 reads SQVTM; CDR2 reads ANQGSEA. The CDR3 totals 14 residues. V lost 4 bases and J 4 bases, leaving 14 bases between the germline ends. The chain's CDR3 is CSVGSASPNQPQHF. DNA of the CDR3: TGCAGCGTTGGATCAGCCAGCCCGAATCAGCCCCAGCATTTT.

This chain connects TRBV14 to TRBJ2-5, with D perhaps TRBD2 (5 bases). Germline V gives CDR1 SGHDN, CDR2 FVKESK. The CDR3 covers 15 residues. Trimming cost V 2 bases and J 3 bases, with 13 bases left between them. In DNA, the CDR3 is TGTGCCAGCAGCCAATTCTCAGCCGGGAAAGAGACCCAGTACTTC. Translated, it gives CASSQFSAGKETQYF. Based on the CDR3 plus reference TRBV14 and TRBJ2-5, the full variable domain is EAGVTQFPSHSVIEKGQTVTLRCDPISGHDNLYWYRRVMGKEIKFLLHFVKESKQDESGMPNNRFLAERTGGTYSTLKVQPAELEDSGVYFCASSQFSAGKETQYFGPGTRLLVL.

With respect to this clone: The same CDR3 is also encoded by other DNA sequences in this sample. The genes are TRBV5-1 and TRBJ2-1; maybe TRBD1 (6 bases). Trimming removed 0 bases from V and 0 bases from J, with 7 bases in between. CDR1 SGHRS and CDR2 YFSETQ come from the germline V gene. The CDR3 consists of 15 residues. CDR3 bases: TGCGCCAGCAGCTTGGGGGGGCCCTCCTACAATGAGCAGTTCTTC. Translating it yields CASSLGGPSYNEQFF.

The chain recombines TRBV5-1 with TRBJ2-3; the D is unclear. Germline lookup yields CDR1 SGHRS and CDR2 YFSETQ. V was clipped by 4 bases and J by 0 bases, with 12 bases between them. The CDR3 extends over 15 amino acids. CDR3 in amino acids: CASSPSVGSTDTQYF. DNA of the CDR3: TGCGCCAGCAGCCCTTCGGTAGGGAGCACAGATACGCAGTATTTT.

The rearrangement joins TRBV7-2 to TRBJ1-1; no firm D call. With 2 bases removed from V and 0 bases from J, the gap between germline ends came to 4 bases. The CDR3 consists of 13 residues. Germline loops: CDR1 SGHTA, CDR2 FQGNSA. The DNA for the CDR3 is TGTGCCAGCAGCTTACGGATGAACACTGAAGCTTTCTTT. Protein sequence: CASSLRMNTEAFF.

The J gene is TRBJ2-1, the V gene TRBV28; 8 nucleotides align to TRBD1. Germline V gene lookup returns CDR1 MDHEN and CDR2 SYDVKM. V shed 6 bases and J 7 bases; nucleotides not matched to a gene: 5. This CDR3 contains 13 residues. CDR3 loop: CASRGQDTNEQFF. In nucleotides, the CDR3 is TGTGCCAGCAGGGGACAGGACACGAATGAGCAGTTCTTC.

The chain carries TRBV2 and TRBJ2-5; perhaps TRBD2 as D (5 bases). Trimming left V 7 bases short and J 2 bases short, with 11 bases between. Germline CDR1 is SNHLY and CDR2 is FYNNEI. The CDR3 loop spans 13 amino acids. The CDR3 DNA follows: TGTGCCAGCACAGCGGAGCGGCAAGAGACCCAGTACTTC. This sequence encodes CASTAERQETQYF.

The chain recombines TRBV6-6 with TRBJ1-4; 8 bases are a match to TRBD1. CDR1 MNHNY and CDR2 SVGAGI come from the germline V gene (reference sequence). Unmatched junction bases numbered 8, after V lost 8 bases and J lost 3 bases. The CDR3 covers 15 residues. DNA of the CDR3: TGTGCCAGCTCCGGACAGGGAAACGCTAATGAAAAACTGTTTTTT. Encoded protein: CASSGQGNANEKLFF.